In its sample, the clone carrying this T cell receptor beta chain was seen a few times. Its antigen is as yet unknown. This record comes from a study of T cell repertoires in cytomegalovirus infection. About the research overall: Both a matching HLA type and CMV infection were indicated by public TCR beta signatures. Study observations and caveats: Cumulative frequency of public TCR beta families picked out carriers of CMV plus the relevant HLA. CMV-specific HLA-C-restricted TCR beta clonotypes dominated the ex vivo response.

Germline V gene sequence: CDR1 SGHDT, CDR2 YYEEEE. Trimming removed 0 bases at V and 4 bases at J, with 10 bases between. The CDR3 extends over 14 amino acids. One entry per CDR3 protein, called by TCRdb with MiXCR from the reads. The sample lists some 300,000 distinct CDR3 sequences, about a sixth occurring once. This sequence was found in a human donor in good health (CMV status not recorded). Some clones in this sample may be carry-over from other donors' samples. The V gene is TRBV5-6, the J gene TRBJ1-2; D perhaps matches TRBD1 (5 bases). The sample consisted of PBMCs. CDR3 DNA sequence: TGTGCCAGCAGCTTGGAGACAGCTATCTATGGCTACACCTTC. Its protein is CASSLETAIYGYTF. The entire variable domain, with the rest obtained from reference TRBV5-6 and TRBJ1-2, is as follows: DAGVTQSPTHLIKTRGQQVTLRCSPKSGHDTVSWYQQALGQGPQFIFQYYEEEERQRGNFPDRFSGHQFPNYSSELNVNALLLGDSALYLCASSLETAIYGYTFGSGTRLTVV.